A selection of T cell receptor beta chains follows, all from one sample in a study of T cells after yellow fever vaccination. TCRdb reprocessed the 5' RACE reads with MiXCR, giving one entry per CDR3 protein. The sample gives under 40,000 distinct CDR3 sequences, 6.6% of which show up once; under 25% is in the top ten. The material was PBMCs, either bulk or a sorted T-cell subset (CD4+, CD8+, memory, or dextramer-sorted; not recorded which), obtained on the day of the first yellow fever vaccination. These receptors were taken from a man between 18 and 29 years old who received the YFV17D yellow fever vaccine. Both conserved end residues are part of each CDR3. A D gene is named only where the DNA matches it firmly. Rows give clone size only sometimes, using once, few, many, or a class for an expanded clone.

CDR3aa: CASRPDMRLTLHF; CDR3nt: TGTGCCAGCAGACCGGACATGCGTCTGACCCTCCACTTT; d_gene: NA; v_gene: TRBV6-2/TRBV6-3; abundance: many; j_gene: TRBJ1-6
CDR3aa: CAWSPGGGLGTEAFF; CDR3nt: TGTGCCTGGAGCCCCGGCGGGGGCCTGGGCACTGAAGCTTTCTTT; d_gene: NA; v_gene: TRBV30; abundance: many; j_gene: TRBJ1-1
CDR3aa: CASSLEGQGYNEQFF; CDR3nt: TGTGCCAGCAGCTTGGAGGGACAGGGGTACAATGAGCAGTTCTTC; d_gene: TRBD1; v_gene: TRBV5-4; abundance: few; j_gene: TRBJ2-1
CDR3aa: CASSPSKGVGEQFF; CDR3nt: TGTGCCAGCAGCCCAAGCAAGGGGGTTGGCGAGCAGTTCTTC; d_gene: NA; v_gene: TRBV7-9; abundance: many; j_gene: TRBJ2-1
CDR3aa: CASSLAGLAGGPWGSGANVLTF; CDR3nt: TGTGCCAGCAGCTTAGCGGGACTAGCGGGGGGGCCTTGGGGCTCTGGGGCCAACGTCCTGACTTTC; d_gene: TRBD2; v_gene: TRBV11-1; abundance: few; j_gene: TRBJ2-6
CDR3aa: CASSDSTTDTQYF; CDR3nt: TGTGCCAGCAGTGACTCGACCACAGATACGCAGTATTTT; d_gene: NA; v_gene: TRBV6-4; abundance: many; j_gene: TRBJ2-3
CDR3aa: CASSPGPFSGNTIYF; CDR3nt: TGTGCCAGCAGCCCCGGCCCCTTCTCTGGAAACACCATATATTTT; d_gene: NA; v_gene: TRBV7-2; abundance: many; j_gene: TRBJ1-3
CDR3aa: CSATSRGPGGAQYF; CDR3nt: TGCAGTGCCACTTCCCGGGGGCCGGGTGGAGCCCAGTACTTC; d_gene: NA; v_gene: TRBV20-1; abundance: many; j_gene: TRBJ2-5
CDR3aa: CASSLAPGGEGSTDTQYF; CDR3nt: TGCGCCAGCAGCTTGGCCCCAGGGGGCGAGGGAAGCACAGATACGCAGTATTTT; d_gene: TRBD1; v_gene: TRBV5-1; abundance: many; j_gene: TRBJ2-3
CDR3aa: CASSVQPAGGPRDIQYF; CDR3nt: TGTGCCAGCAGCGTCCAACCGGCGGGGGGGCCGAGGGACATTCAGTACTTC; d_gene: TRBD2; v_gene: TRBV9; abundance: many; j_gene: TRBJ2-4
CDR3aa: CASSLAAYTGELFF; CDR3nt: TGTGCCAGCAGCTTGGCGGCGTACACCGGGGAGCTGTTTTTT; d_gene: NA; v_gene: TRBV5-4; abundance: NA; j_gene: TRBJ2-2
CDR3aa: CASSLGGSTSTDTQYF; CDR3nt: TGCGCCAGCAGCTTGGGGGGCTCAACTAGCACAGATACGCAGTATTTT; d_gene: NA; v_gene: TRBV5-1; abundance: few; j_gene: TRBJ2-3
CDR3aa: CASSQGGGLAGGELFF; CDR3nt: TGCGCCAGCAGCCAAGGAGGAGGACTAGCGGGCGGGGAGCTGTTTTTT; d_gene: TRBD2; v_gene: TRBV4-1; abundance: many; j_gene: TRBJ2-2
CDR3aa: CASSLSRATGELFF; CDR3nt: TGTGCCAGCAGCTTATCCAGAGCCACCGGGGAGCTGTTTTTT; d_gene: NA; v_gene: TRBV7-3; abundance: many; j_gene: TRBJ2-2
CDR3aa: CASSFEGAGSPLHF; CDR3nt: TGTGCCAGCAGCTTCGAAGGGGCAGGTTCACCCCTCCACTTT; d_gene: NA; v_gene: TRBV5-4; abundance: many; j_gene: TRBJ1-6
CDR3aa: CASSYSRAGAPLHF; CDR3nt: TGTGCCAGCAGTTACTCCCGAGCCGGGGCGCCCCTCCACTTT; d_gene: NA; v_gene: TRBV6-5; abundance: NA; j_gene: TRBJ1-6
CDR3aa: CSVGQSSTDTQYF; CDR3nt: TGCAGCGTTGGACAGTCTAGCACAGATACGCAGTATTTT; d_gene: NA; v_gene: TRBV29-1; abundance: many; j_gene: TRBJ2-3
CDR3aa: CASSDRGLAGAEQFF; CDR3nt: TGTGCCAGCTCGGACAGGGGTTTAGCGGGGGCAGAGCAGTTCTTC; d_gene: NA; v_gene: TRBV27; abundance: many; j_gene: TRBJ2-1
CDR3aa: CASSQDLREQYNSPLHF; CDR3nt: TGCGCCAGCAGCCAAGATCTAAGGGAACAGTATAATTCACCCCTCCACTTT; d_gene: NA; v_gene: TRBV4-3; abundance: many; j_gene: TRBJ1-6
CDR3aa: CASTPSDRDYTEAFF; CDR3nt: TGTGCCAGCACCCCCTCGGACAGGGATTACACTGAAGCTTTCTTT; d_gene: TRBD1; v_gene: TRBV6-2/TRBV6-3; abundance: many; j_gene: TRBJ1-1
CDR3aa: CASSLVRRTVWQETQYF; CDR3nt: TGTGCCAGCAGCTTAGTTAGGCGGACAGTTTGGCAAGAGACCCAGTACTTC; d_gene: NA; v_gene: TRBV7-2; abundance: many; j_gene: TRBJ2-5
CDR3aa: CASTGQGGYGYTF; CDR3nt: TGCGCCAGCACAGGACAGGGGGGGTATGGCTACACCTTC; d_gene: TRBD1; v_gene: TRBV5-1; abundance: few; j_gene: TRBJ1-2
CDR3aa: CASSLTRITSHPWGYTF; CDR3nt: TGTGCCAGCAGCCTGACACGAATCACCTCGCACCCTTGGGGCTACACCTTC; d_gene: NA; v_gene: TRBV2; abundance: many; j_gene: TRBJ1-2
CDR3aa: CAIRRLAEHNEQFF; CDR3nt: TGTGCCATAAGAAGACTAGCGGAACACAATGAGCAGTTCTTC; d_gene: TRBD2; v_gene: TRBV10-3; abundance: many; j_gene: TRBJ2-1
CDR3aa: CAWAIGQGRDQPQHF; CDR3nt: TGTGCCTGGGCGATAGGGCAGGGGAGGGATCAGCCCCAGCATTTT; d_gene: NA; v_gene: TRBV30; abundance: many; j_gene: TRBJ1-5
CDR3aa: CASSGRDRGQYGYTF; CDR3nt: TGTGCCAGCAGTGGCCGGGACAGGGGGCAATATGGCTACACCTTC; d_gene: TRBD1; v_gene: TRBV6-1; abundance: NA; j_gene: TRBJ1-2
CDR3aa: CASSLGSRGGGQPQHF; CDR3nt: TGTGCCAGCAGCTTAGGTTCCAGGGGCGGTGGTCAGCCCCAGCATTTT; d_gene: NA; v_gene: TRBV7-2; abundance: many; j_gene: TRBJ1-5
CDR3aa: CASSSRPGQASTDTQYF; CDR3nt: TGTGCCAGCAGTTCACGACCGGGACAGGCTAGCACAGATACGCAGTATTTT; d_gene: TRBD1; v_gene: TRBV12-3/TRBV12-4; abundance: many; j_gene: TRBJ2-3
CDR3aa: CASSYRGAHEQYF; CDR3nt: TGTGCCAGCAGTTACCGGGGGGCCCACGAGCAGTACTTC; d_gene: NA; v_gene: TRBV6-6; abundance: many; j_gene: TRBJ2-7
CDR3aa: CASSDQANTEAFF; CDR3nt: TGTGCCAGCTCAGACCAGGCGAACACTGAAGCTTTCTTT; d_gene: NA; v_gene: TRBV18; abundance: many; j_gene: TRBJ1-1
CDR3aa: CASSFSGYGYTF; CDR3nt: TGTGCCAGCAGCTTTAGCGGCTATGGCTACACCTTC; d_gene: NA; v_gene: TRBV7-2; abundance: NA; j_gene: TRBJ1-2
CDR3aa: CASSQNTRPLADTQYF; CDR3nt: TGTGCCAGCAGCCAGAATACTAGGCCATTGGCAGATACGCAGTATTTT; d_gene: NA; v_gene: TRBV4-2; abundance: many; j_gene: TRBJ2-3
CDR3aa: CASSSLVGGALVGNTIYF; CDR3nt: TGTGCCAGCAGCTCCCTGGTCGGGGGTGCCCTGGTCGGAAACACCATATATTTT; d_gene: NA; v_gene: TRBV7-9; abundance: many; j_gene: TRBJ1-3
CDR3aa: CAISLLAGGPADTQYF; CDR3nt: TGTGCCATCAGCTTACTAGCGGGGGGCCCCGCAGATACGCAGTATTTT; d_gene: TRBD2; v_gene: TRBV10-3; abundance: many; j_gene: TRBJ2-3
CDR3aa: CACRQEEVGTASTDTQYF; CDR3nt: TGTGCCTGCAGACAGGAAGAGGTCGGGACAGCTAGCACAGATACGCAGTATTTT; d_gene: TRBD1; v_gene: TRBV12-3/TRBV12-4; abundance: few; j_gene: TRBJ2-3
CDR3aa: CATSQPLRDGSNQPQHF; CDR3nt: TGTGCCACCAGCCAACCACTCCGGGACGGTAGCAATCAGCCCCAGCATTTT; d_gene: NA; v_gene: TRBV15; abundance: many; j_gene: TRBJ1-5
CDR3aa: CASSPKGTPGTQYF; CDR3nt: TGTGCCAGCAGCCCAAAAGGGACCCCCGGGACCCAGTACTTC; d_gene: NA; v_gene: TRBV7-3; abundance: many; j_gene: TRBJ2-5
CDR3aa: CAISPAQGYTEAFF; CDR3nt: TGTGCCATCTCACCGGCTCAGGGATACACTGAAGCTTTCTTT; d_gene: NA; v_gene: TRBV10-3; abundance: many; j_gene: TRBJ1-1
CDR3aa: CASAWAGAGGNYGYTF; CDR3nt: TGTGCCAGCGCCTGGGCCGGGGCAGGGGGGAACTATGGCTACACCTTC; d_gene: TRBD1; v_gene: TRBV6-1; abundance: NA; j_gene: TRBJ1-2
CDR3aa: CASLRAGVQKEQFF; CDR3nt: TGTGCCAGCCTCCGGGCAGGCGTACAGAAAGAGCAGTTCTTC; d_gene: NA; v_gene: TRBV12-3/TRBV12-4; abundance: many; j_gene: TRBJ2-1
CDR3aa: CASSLFGWRNTIYF; CDR3nt: TGCGCCAGCAGCTTATTCGGTTGGAGAAACACCATATATTTT; d_gene: NA; v_gene: TRBV5-1; abundance: many; j_gene: TRBJ1-3